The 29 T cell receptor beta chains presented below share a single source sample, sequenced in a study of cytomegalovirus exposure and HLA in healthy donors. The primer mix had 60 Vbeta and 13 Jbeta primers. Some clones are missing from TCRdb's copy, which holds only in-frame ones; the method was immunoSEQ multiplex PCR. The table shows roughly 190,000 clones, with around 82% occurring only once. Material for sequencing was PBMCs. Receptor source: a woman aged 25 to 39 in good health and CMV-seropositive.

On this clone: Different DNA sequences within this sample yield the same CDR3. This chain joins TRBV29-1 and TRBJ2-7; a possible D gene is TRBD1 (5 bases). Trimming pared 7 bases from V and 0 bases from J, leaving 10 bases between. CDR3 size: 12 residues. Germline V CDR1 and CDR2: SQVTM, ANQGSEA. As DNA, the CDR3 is TGCAGCGCCCTCGACAGCTCCTACGAGCAGTACTTC. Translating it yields CSALDSSYEQYF.

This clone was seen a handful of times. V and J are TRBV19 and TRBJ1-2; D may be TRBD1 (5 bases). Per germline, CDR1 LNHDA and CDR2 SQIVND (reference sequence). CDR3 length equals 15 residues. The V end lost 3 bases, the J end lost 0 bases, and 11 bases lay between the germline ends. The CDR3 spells CASSILGAANYGYTF. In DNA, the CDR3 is TGTGCCAGTAGTATTTTAGGGGCAGCTAACTATGGCTACACCTTC. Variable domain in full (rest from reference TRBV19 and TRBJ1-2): DGGITQSPKYLFRKEGQNVTLSCEQNLNHDAMYWYRQDPGQGLRLIYYSQIVNDFQKGDIAEGYSVSREKKESFPLTVTSAQKNPTAFYLCASSILGAANYGYTFGSGTRLTVV.

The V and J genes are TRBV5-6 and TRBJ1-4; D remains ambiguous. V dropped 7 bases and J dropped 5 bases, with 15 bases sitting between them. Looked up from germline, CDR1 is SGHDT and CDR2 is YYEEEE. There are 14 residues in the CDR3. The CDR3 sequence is CASAPAGRNEKLFF. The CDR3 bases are TGTGCCAGCGCGCCGGCAGGCCGGAATGAAAAACTGTTTTTT.

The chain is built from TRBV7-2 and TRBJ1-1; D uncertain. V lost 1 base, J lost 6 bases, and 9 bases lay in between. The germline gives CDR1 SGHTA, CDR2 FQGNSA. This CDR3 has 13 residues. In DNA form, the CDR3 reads TGTGCCAGCAGCTTAGGTGCTACCGCTGAAGCTTTCTTT. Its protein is CASSLGATAEAFF.

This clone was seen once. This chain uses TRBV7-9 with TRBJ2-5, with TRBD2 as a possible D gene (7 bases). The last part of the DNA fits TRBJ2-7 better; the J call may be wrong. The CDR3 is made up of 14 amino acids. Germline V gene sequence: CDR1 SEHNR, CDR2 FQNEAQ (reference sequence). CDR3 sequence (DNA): TGTGCCAGCGGTTTGGCGGGGGCAACCTACGAGCAGTACTTC. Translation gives CASGLAGATYEQYF.

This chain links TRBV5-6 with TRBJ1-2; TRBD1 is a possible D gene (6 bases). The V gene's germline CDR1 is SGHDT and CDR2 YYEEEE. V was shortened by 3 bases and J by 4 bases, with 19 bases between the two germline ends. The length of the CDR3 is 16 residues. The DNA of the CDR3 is TGTGCCAGCAGCTCTTTGCCCTCCGGGACACTCTATGGCTACACCTTC. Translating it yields CASSSLPSGTLYGYTF. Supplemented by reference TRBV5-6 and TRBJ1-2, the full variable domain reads DAGVTQSPTHLIKTRGQQVTLRCSPKSGHDTVSWYQQALGQGPQFIFQYYEEEERQRGNFPDRFSGHQFPNYSSELNVNALLLGDSALYLCASSSLPSGTLYGYTFGSGTRLTVV.

As DNA, the CDR3 is TGTGCCAGCTCACCACGGAGCCTTCGCGAGCAGTACTTC. It is translated as CASSPRSLREQYF. V and J are TRBV18 and TRBJ2-7; D gene uncertain. The V gene lost 1 base and the J gene lost 6 bases, with 10 bases spanning the gap. The CDR3 has 13 amino acids. Germline V gene sequence: CDR1 KGHSH, CDR2 LQKENI.

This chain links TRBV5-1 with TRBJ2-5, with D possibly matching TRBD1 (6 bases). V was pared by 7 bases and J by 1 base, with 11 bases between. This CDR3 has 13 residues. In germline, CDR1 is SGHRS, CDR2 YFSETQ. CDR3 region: CASATGRQETQYF. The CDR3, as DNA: TGCGCCAGCGCGACAGGCCGCCAAGAGACCCAGTACTTC.

The CDR3 region has the DNA TGTGCCAGCAGCCAAGATGCAAGCGGGACCGATGTGAGCTCCTACAATGAGCAGTTCTTC. Its translation: CASSQDASGTDVSSYNEQFF. The chain has TRBV4-2 and TRBJ2-1; TRBD2 matches 7 bases. The germline V gene has CDR1 LGHNA and CDR2 YNFKEQ. CDR3 length: 20 amino acids. Losses at the gene ends were 0 bases for V and 0 bases for J; bases not matched to a gene: 14.

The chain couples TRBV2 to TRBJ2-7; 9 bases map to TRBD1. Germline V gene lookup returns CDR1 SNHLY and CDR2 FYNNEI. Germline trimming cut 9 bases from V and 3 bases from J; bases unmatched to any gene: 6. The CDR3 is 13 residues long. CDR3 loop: CASQETGGYEQYF. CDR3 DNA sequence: TGTGCCAGTCAAGAGACAGGGGGCTACGAGCAGTACTTC.

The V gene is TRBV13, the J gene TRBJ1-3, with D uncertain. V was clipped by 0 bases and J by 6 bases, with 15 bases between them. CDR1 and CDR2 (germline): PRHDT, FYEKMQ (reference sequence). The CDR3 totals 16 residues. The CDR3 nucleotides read TGTGCCAGCAGCTTAGGCGAATTCCAGGAAGAAAACACCATATATTTT. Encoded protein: CASSLGEFQEENTIYF. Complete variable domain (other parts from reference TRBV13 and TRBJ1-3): AAGVIQSPRHLIKEKRETATLKCYPIPRHDTVYWYQQGPGQDPQFLISFYEKMQSDKGSIPDRFSAQQFSDYHSELNMSSLELGDSALYFCASSLGEFQEENTIYFGEGSWLTVV.

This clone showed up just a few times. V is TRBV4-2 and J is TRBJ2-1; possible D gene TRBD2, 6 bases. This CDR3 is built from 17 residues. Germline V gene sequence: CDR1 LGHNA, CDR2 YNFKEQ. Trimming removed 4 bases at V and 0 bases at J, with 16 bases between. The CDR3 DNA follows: TGTGCCAGCAGCCCACGGGGGATGCAGGGCTCCTACAATGAGCAGTTCTTC. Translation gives CASSPRGMQGSYNEQFF.

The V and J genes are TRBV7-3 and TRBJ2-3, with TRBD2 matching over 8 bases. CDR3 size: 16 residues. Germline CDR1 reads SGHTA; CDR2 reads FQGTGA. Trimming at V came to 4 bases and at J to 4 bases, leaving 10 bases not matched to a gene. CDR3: CASSSRSGRGADTQYF. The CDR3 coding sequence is TGTGCCAGCAGCTCTAGGAGCGGGAGAGGGGCAGATACGCAGTATTTT.

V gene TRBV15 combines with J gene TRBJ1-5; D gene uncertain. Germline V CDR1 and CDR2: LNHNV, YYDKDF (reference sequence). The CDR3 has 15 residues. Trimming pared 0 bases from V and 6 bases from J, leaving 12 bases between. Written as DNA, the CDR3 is TGTGCCACCAGCAGAGAAGGAGGAGAGGGTCAGCCCCAGCATTTT. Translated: CATSREGGEGQPQHF.

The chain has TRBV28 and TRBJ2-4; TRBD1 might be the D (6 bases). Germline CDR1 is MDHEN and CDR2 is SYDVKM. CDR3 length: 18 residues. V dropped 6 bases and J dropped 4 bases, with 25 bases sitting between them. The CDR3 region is CASSTDLSLSGQKNIQYF. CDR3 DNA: TGTGCCAGCAGCACCGACCTTTCCCTCTCTGGACAGAAAAACATTCAGTACTTC.

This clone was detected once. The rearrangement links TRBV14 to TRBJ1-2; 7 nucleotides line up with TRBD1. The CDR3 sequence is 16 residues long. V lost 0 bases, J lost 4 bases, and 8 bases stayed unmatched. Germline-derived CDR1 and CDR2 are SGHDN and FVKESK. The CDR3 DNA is TGTGCCAGCAGCCAAGATCGAACAGGGGTTGTCTATGGCTACACCTTC. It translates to CASSQDRTGVVYGYTF.

CDR3 protein: CASSEAFSRQGANEKLFF. CDR3 nucleotide sequence: TGTGCCAGCAGTGAAGCCTTCAGTAGACAGGGGGCTAATGAAAAACTGTTTTTT. The chain recombines TRBV6-1 with TRBJ1-4, with 9 bases aligning to TRBD1. V dropped 0 bases and J dropped 3; count of bases not matched to a gene: 8. Germline V gene data show CDR1 as MNHNS and CDR2 as SASEGT. The CDR3 is 18 residues long.

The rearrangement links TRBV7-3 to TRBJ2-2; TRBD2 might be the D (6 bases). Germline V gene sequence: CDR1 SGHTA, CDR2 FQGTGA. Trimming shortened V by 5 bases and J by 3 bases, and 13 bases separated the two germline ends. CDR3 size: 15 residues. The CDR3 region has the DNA TGTGCCAGCAGCCGCGTGGGGGGATACACCGGGGAGCTGTTTTTT. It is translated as CASSRVGGYTGELFF. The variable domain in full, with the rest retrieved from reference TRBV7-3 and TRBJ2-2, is GAGVSQTPSNKVTEKGKYVELRCDPISGHTALYWYRQSLGQGPEFLIYFQGTGAADDSGLPNDRFFAVRPEGSVSTLKIQRTERGDSAVYLCASSRVGGYTGELFFGEGSRLTVL.

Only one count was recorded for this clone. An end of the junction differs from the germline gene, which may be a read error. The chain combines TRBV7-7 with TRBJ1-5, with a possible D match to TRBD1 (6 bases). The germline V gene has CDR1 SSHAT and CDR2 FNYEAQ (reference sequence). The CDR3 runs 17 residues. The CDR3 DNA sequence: TGTGCTAGCAGATTGCTCGCAACGAGGGGGAGCAATCAGCCCCAGCATTTT. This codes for CASRLLATRGSNQPQHF.

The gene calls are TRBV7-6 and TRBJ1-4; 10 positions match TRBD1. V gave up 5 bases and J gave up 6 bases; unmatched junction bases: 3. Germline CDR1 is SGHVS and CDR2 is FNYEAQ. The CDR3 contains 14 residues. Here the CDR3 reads CASSMTGGDEKLFF. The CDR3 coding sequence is TGTGCCAGCAGCATGACAGGGGGCGATGAAAAACTGTTTTTT. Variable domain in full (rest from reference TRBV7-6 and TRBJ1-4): GAGVSQSPRYKVTKRGQDVALRCDPISGHVSLYWYRQALGQGPEFLTYFNYEAQQDKSGLPNDRFSAERPEGSISTLTIQRTEQRDSAMYRCASSMTGGDEKLFFGSGTQLSVL.

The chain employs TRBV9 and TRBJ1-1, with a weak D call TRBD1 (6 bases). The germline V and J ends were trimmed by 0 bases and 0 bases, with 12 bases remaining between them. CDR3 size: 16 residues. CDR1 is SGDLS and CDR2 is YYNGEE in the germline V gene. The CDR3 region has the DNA TGTGCCAGCAGCGTAGCCGGGACACCACTGAACACTGAAGCTTTCTTT. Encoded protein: CASSVAGTPLNTEAFF.

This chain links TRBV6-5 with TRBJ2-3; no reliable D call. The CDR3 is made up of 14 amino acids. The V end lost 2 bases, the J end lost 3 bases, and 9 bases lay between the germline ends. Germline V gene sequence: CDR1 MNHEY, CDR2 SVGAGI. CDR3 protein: CASSYAESTDTQYF. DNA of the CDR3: TGTGCCAGCAGTTACGCGGAGAGTACAGATACGCAGTATTTT.

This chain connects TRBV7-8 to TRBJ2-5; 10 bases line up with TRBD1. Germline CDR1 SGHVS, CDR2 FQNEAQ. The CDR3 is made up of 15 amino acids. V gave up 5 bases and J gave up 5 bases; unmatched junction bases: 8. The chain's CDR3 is CASSRDRGLSETQYF. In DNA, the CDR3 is TGTGCCAGCAGCCGGGACAGGGGTTTATCGGAGACCCAGTACTTC.

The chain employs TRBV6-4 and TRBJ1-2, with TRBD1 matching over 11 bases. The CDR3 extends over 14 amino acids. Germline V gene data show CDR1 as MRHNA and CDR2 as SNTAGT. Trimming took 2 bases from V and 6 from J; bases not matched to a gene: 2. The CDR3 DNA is TGTGCCAGCAGTGACGGACAGGGGGCGGATGGCTACACCTTC. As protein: CASSDGQGADGYTF.

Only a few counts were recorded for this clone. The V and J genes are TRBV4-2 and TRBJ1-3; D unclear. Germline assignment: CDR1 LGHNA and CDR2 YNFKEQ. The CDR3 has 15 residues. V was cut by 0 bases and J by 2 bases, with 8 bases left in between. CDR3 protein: CASSQDPGAGNTIYF. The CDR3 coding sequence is TGTGCCAGCAGCCAAGATCCCGGGGCTGGAAACACCATATATTTT.

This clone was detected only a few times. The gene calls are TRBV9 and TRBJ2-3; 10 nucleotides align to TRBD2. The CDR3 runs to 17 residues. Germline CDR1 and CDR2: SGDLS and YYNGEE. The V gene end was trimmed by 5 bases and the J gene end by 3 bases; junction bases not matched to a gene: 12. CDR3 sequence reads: CASSAGELAGITDTQYF. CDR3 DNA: TGTGCCAGCAGTGCTGGGGAACTAGCGGGGATTACAGATACGCAGTATTTT.

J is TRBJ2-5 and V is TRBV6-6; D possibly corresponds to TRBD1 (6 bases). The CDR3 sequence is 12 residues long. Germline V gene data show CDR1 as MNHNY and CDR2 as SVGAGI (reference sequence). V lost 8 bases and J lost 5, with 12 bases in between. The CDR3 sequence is CASVRGSETQYF. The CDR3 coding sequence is TGTGCCAGCGTGAGGGGGAGTGAGACCCAGTACTTC.

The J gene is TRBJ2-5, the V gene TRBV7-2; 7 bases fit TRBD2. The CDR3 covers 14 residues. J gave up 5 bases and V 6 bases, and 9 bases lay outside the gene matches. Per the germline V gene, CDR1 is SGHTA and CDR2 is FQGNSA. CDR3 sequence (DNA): TGTGCCAGCAGTTCACTAGCGCTATTTGAGACCCAGTACTTC. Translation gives CASSSLALFETQYF.

Written as DNA, the CDR3 is TGTGCCAGCAGTAGTCTCGTCGGGACAGGGGGCGGAGTAGACTCACCCCTCCACTTT. It translates to CASSSLVGTGGGVDSPLHF. The rearrangement uses TRBV6-4 and TRBJ1-6, with 12 bases lining up with TRBD1. V shed 5 bases, J shed 10 bases, and the junction held 18 bases outside the gene matches. CDR1 MRHNA and CDR2 SNTAGT come from the germline V gene. The CDR3 runs 19 residues.